The subject of this entry is one TCR beta chain. Antigen: not known. Germline values: CDR1 LGHNA, CDR2 YSLEER. Unmatched junction bases numbered 5, after V lost 0 bases and J lost 5 bases. The length of the CDR3 is 16 residues. TCR beta rearrangements were amplified from peripheral blood genomic DNA. The data derive from a study of T cell repertoires in aging, cancer and after chemotherapy. Background on the study: Donor ages fell into six groups from 30 or younger up to 70 or older. Patients with chronic lymphocytic leukemia were sampled before and after fludarabine- or bendamustine-based chemotherapy.

Regarding the study as a whole: In each cancer cohort, median generation probability increased across chemotherapy, suggesting thymic output rebounded.

TRB rearrangements spanning V, D and J were amplified using mixed TRB-A/B primers. TCRdb re-derived calls from the multiplex PCR reads in MiXCR, one entry per CDR3 protein. The table lists about 6,600 distinct CDR3 sequences, approximately 22% of them singletons. V and J are TRBV4-3 and TRBJ2-1; 9 bases match TRBD2. Sequences were obtained from blood. The TCR originated in a human donor with a blood cancer. For the CDR3, the DNA is TGCGCCAGCAGCCAAGATGGACTAGCGAATCACAATGAGCAGTTCTTC. It codes for CASSQDGLANHNEQFF.